This T cell receptor (beta chain) stems from a study of identical twins. This clonotype was seen a few times. No antigen is known for it. Study findings and constraints: Possibly, invariant MAIT and iNKT cells partly confounded zero-insertion analyses.

The CDR3 extends over 16 amino acids. Looked up from germline, CDR1 is MGHRA and CDR2 is YSYEKL. Trimming left V 1 base short and J 6 bases short, with 17 bases between. A universal primer site was created by template switching, with the cDNA bearing unique molecular identifiers. TCRdb reprocessed the 5' RACE reads via MiXCR and lists one record per CDR3 protein. In the table there are 300,000 to 400,000 distinct CDR3 sequences, roughly an eighth of which are singletons. Another study also made use of these data, one on yellow fever vaccine responses in identical twins.

This sequence originates from a young woman in good health. The sequenced sample was CD8+ T cells sorted from blood. V gene TRBV4-1 combines with J gene TRBJ2-3; the D gene is possibly TRBD2 (6 bases). The DNA of the CDR3 is TGCGCCAGCAGCCAAGCGGAGGGAGCTGGTTCGGATACGCAGTATTTT. Translating it yields CASSQAEGAGSDTQYF.